This T cell receptor beta chain appears in the sequencing data of a study of cytomegalovirus exposure and HLA in healthy donors. Overall study findings and caveats: The authors enumerated around 150 TCR beta chains as linked to cytomegalovirus.

Of note for this clone: Its matching antigen is unknown.

The CDR3 covers 16 residues. V lost 0 bases to trimming and J lost 5 bases; unmatched junction nucleotides: 10. Germline loops: CDR1 MNHEY, CDR2 SVGAGI. Libraries were prepared by immunoSEQ multiplex PCR; TCRdb keeps only in-frame clonotypes and omits some of them. The data contain 140,000 to 150,000 clones, roughly 90% of them singletons. This chain links TRBV6-5 with TRBJ2-7; TRBD1 matches at 7 bases. The TCR was taken from a man aged 18 to 29 in good health and CMV-seronegative. Sequenced sample: PBMCs. Written as DNA, the CDR3 is TGTGCCAGCAGTTACTCCCTTAACAACAGGGGCCACGAGCAGTACTTC. Its protein is CASSYSLNNRGHEQYF.